This T cell receptor beta chain originates from a study of cytomegalovirus exposure and HLA in healthy donors. Study results and caveats: Apart from CMV serostatus, no immune exposure information was available. When a later analysis compared HLA-associated TCR beta chains with equally common others, the HLA-associated chains turned out to be more clonally expanded and to have lower generation probabilities. The authors later found TCR association rates varying by HLA locus, with DRB1 most and HLA-C fewest.

Use of 60 Vbeta and 13 Jbeta primers characterized the PCR. As handled by the study authors: The count from a later analysis was about 80 million unique TCR beta chains, some 12 million of them shared. The protocol was immunoSEQ multiplex PCR, while the TCRdb copy is restricted to in-frame clones and leaves out a portion. The V and J calls and clone size come from that table; D and trimming were worked out from the DNA. The sample records about 200,000 clones, 65% to 90% being singletons. Trimming left V 6 bases short and J 7 bases short, with 18 bases between. The CDR3 spans 14 residues. The germline CDR1 and CDR2 sequences are KGHSH and LQKENI. Of note for this clone: Its antigen is not known.

V and J are TRBV18 and TRBJ1-1; D possibly corresponds to TRBD1 (6 bases). The TCR was taken from a woman aged 30 to 39 in good health and CMV-seronegative. Sequenced: PBMCs. DNA of the CDR3: TGTGCCAGCTCCCCATCCGGGCAGGGGAGTGAAGCTTTCTTT. It translates to CASSPSGQGSEAFF.